This TCR beta chain was observed in a study of blood T cells in healthy people across ages. A sample-barcoded 5' primer and a J-beta primer mix were used in a second PCR of about 6 to 12 cycles. Researchers report that a template-switch adaptor with 12 random nucleotides tagged each cDNA molecule. TCRdb passed the 5' RACE reads through MiXCR, listing each CDR3 protein once. In the table there are some 1.5 million distinct CDR3 sequences, 42% of which are singletons. Approximately 9.2 milliliters was the volume of peripheral blood drawn from each donor. Study-level results: Unknown donor CMV status possibly confounded expanded clonotype changes.

About this clonotype: Its matching antigen is unknown.

V was cut by 0 bases and J by 5 bases, with 11 bases left in between. The CDR3 runs to 15 residues. Germline values: CDR1 MGHRA, CDR2 YSYEKL. The V gene is TRBV4-1, the J gene TRBJ1-5; D may be TRBD1 (5 bases). The sequenced sample consisted of blood. This sequence was found in a woman aged 18-29 years in good health. CDR3 region: CASSQDQGRYQPQHF. CDR3 in DNA: TGCGCCAGCAGCCAAGATCAGGGAAGGTATCAGCCCCAGCATTTT.